Following are 6 T cell receptor beta chains from one sample sequenced in a study of blood T cell repertoires in COVID-19. Sequencing was performed with immunoSEQ multiplex PCR; in TCRdb, only in-frame clones are kept and a portion is missing. Found here are fewer than 150,000 clones, approximately 85% of them singletons; the top ten hold 2.5% to 3%. Sequencing was performed on peripheral blood. The receptors were gathered from a man in his forties or fifties with acute or convalescent COVID-19.

The gene calls are TRBV5-6 and TRBJ2-7; D call uncertain. Per the germline V gene, CDR1 is SGHDT and CDR2 is YYEEEE. The V and J ends lost 1 base and 3 bases respectively, with 5 bases between them. CDR3 length: 12 residues. CDR3 sequence reads: CASSLQFYEQYF. The CDR3, as DNA: TGTGCCAGCAGCTTGCAATTCTACGAGCAGTACTTC.

This rearrangement joins TRBV7-8 to TRBJ1-6; TRBD1 agrees at 9 bases. J gave up 10 bases and V 3 bases, and 4 bases lay outside the gene matches. The CDR3 spans 14 residues. CDR1 and CDR2 (germline): SGHVS, FQNEAQ. CDR3 coding DNA: TGTGCCAGCAGCTTCGGGACAGGGTTCTCACCCCTCCACTTT. This gives the protein CASSFGTGFSPLHF.

The gene calls are TRBV25-1 and TRBJ1-2, with a weak D call TRBD1 (6 bases). Germline lookup yields CDR1 MGHDK and CDR2 SYGVNS. Trimming removed 4 bases from V and 5 bases from J, with 23 bases in between. The CDR3 has 17 residues. Here the CDR3 DNA reads TGTGCCAGCAGTGCGGGATACGGACAGATTAGGAGTTATGGCTACACCTTC. This translates into CASSAGYGQIRSYGYTF.

The table lists this clone with a count of one. V gene TRBV6-2 or TRBV6-3 combines with J gene TRBJ2-7; D may be TRBD1 (5 bases). The germline V gene encodes CDR1 MNHEY and CDR2 SVGEGT. V lost 5 bases and J 1 base, leaving 12 bases between the germline ends. The CDR3 loop spans 14 amino acids. This CDR3 is CASSPSYRSYEQYF. The CDR3 DNA follows: TGTGCCAGCAGTCCCTCCTACAGGTCCTACGAGCAGTACTTC.

This chain links TRBV5-1 with TRBJ1-2; 10 bases align to TRBD1. After removal of 2 bases from V and 4 bases from J, the junction contained 2 bases not matched to a gene. CDR3 length equals 14 residues. Germline V lookup: CDR1 SGHRS, CDR2 YFSETQ. DNA for the CDR3: TGCGCCAGCAGCTTCCGGGACAGGGGCTATGGCTACACCTTC. This sequence encodes CASSFRDRGYGYTF.

This sequence joins TRBV16 and TRBJ2-4, with D maybe TRBD2 (6 bases). The CDR3 has 14 residues. CDR1 is KGHSY and CDR2 is FQNENV in the germline V gene. V lost 3 bases and J 5 bases, leaving 11 bases between the germline ends. The CDR3 loop is CASSHRGTENIQYF. The CDR3 DNA reads TGTGCCAGCAGCCACCGCGGGACCGAAAACATTCAGTACTTC.